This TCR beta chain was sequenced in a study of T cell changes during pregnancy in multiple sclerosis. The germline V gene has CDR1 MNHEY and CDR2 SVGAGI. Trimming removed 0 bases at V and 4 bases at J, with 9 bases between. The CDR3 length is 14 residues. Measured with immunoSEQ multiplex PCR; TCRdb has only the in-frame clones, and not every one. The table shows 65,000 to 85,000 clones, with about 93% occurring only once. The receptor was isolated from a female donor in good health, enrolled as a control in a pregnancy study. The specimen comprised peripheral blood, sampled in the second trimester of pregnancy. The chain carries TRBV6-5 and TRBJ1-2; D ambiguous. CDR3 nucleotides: TGTGCCAGCAGTTACTCGCTGGGAGGCTATGGCTACACCTTC. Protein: CASSYSLGGYGYTF.